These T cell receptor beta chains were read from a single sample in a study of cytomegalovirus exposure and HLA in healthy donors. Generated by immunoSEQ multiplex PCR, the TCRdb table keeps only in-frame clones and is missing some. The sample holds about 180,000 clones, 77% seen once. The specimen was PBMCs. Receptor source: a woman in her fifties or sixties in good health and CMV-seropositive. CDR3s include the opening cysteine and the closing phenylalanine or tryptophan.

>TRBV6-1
CASSESWRLDYNEQFF
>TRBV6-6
CASIAMGLEDTGELFF
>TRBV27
CASSFISGPFDTQYF
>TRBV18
CASSRIRGADRTGELFF
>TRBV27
CASSFSEMSTQYF
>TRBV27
CASSWTGWEGGYTF
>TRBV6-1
CASQQEREGGYTF
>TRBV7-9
CASRTRDSSKTGELFF
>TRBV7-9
CASSLGNRSPLHF
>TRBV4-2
CASSQDWDMDTEAFF
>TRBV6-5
CASSSTRQVRGTQYF
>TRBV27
CASSLLAGAFTDTQYF
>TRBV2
CASRSTALAQHF
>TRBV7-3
CASSLGLAGGRGNEQFF
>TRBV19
CASSIRGQGAYEQYF
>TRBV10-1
CASRGQHSLVRNYGYTF
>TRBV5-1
CASSIGQGLNTGELFF
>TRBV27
CASSSRLAGGQGTDTQYF
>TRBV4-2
CASSQGEAAATNYGYTF
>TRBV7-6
CASSPGGAPGNTIYF
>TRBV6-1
CASSEAGRGSGETQYF
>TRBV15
CATSRDEGATQYF
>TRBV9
CASSVGGTGNQPQHF
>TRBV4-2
CASSQEERGGLNEQFF
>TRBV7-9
CASSPRQGGNSPLHF
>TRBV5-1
CASSLVTSGSTDTQYF